The 9 T cell receptor beta chains below were found in one sample sequenced in a study of cytomegalovirus exposure and HLA in healthy donors. The PCR made use of 60 Vbeta and 13 Jbeta primers. Clones were sequenced by immunoSEQ multiplex PCR, and TCRdb holds only the in-frame ones, with some missing. The sample records about 160,000 clones, approximately 81% being singletons. The sample comprised PBMCs. The receptors shown here come from a man younger than 35 in good health and CMV-seropositive.

This chain connects TRBV7-6 to TRBJ2-1; possible D gene TRBD2, 5 bases. The V end lost 5 bases, the J end lost 7 bases, and 12 bases lay between the germline ends. The CDR3 totals 13 residues. Germline CDR1 reads SGHVS; CDR2 reads FNYEAQ. The CDR3 sequence is CASSPRTGNEQFF. The CDR3 DNA is TGTGCCAGCAGCCCACGTACGGGGAATGAGCAGTTCTTC.

This chain links TRBV21-1 with TRBJ1-1; TRBD1, as called in the table, went unchecked against the DNA. TRBV21-1 is a pseudogene locus. This CDR3 comprises 15 residues. The CDR3 protein is CASSGLGTGNTEAFF. CDR3 bases: TGTGCCAGCAGCGGCTTAGGGACAGGGAACACTGAAGCTTTCTTT.

This clone appeared a few times. The chain links TRBV14 to TRBJ2-3; 10 bases line up with TRBD1. Germline loops: CDR1 SGHDN, CDR2 FVKESK. There are 15 residues in the CDR3. V dropped 4 bases and J dropped 5; count of bases not matched to a gene: 6. As DNA, the CDR3 is TGTGCCAGCAGCCCTGACAGGGGGCATAGAGATACGCAGTATTTT. It translates to CASSPDRGHRDTQYF.

The chain carries TRBV7-8 and TRBJ2-1; possible D gene TRBD2, 6 bases. The CDR3 spans 13 residues. V was clipped by 6 bases and J by 10 bases, with 16 bases between them. Germline CDR1 is SGHVS and CDR2 is FQNEAQ. Here the CDR3 DNA reads TGTGCCAGCAGTCCGGGACTCGAGAGGGAGCAGTTCTTC. Translated, it gives CASSPGLEREQFF.

The chain carries TRBV4-2 and TRBJ1-4, with D maybe TRBD1 (5 bases). Deletions cut 1 base from V and 0 bases from J, with 9 bases between. The CDR3 has 16 residues. Per the germline V gene, CDR1 is LGHNA and CDR2 is YNFKEQ. The CDR3 is CASSQGGQATNEKLFF. CDR3 DNA sequence: TGTGCCAGCAGCCAAGGAGGACAAGCAACTAATGAAAAACTGTTTTTT.

The rearrangement uses TRBV5-1 and TRBJ2-3; 16 bases line up with TRBD2. V shed 4 bases and J 5 bases; nucleotides not matched to a gene: 7. CDR3 size: 17 residues. Germline-derived CDR1 and CDR2 are SGHRS and YFSETQ. The CDR3 spells CASSLGTSGGAKDTQYF. CDR3 DNA: TGCGCCAGCAGCCTTGGGACTAGCGGGGGGGCGAAAGATACGCAGTATTTT.

This chain connects TRBV19 to TRBJ2-5, with D possibly being TRBD1 (6 bases). The CDR3 is 14 amino acids. CDR1 and CDR2 (germline): LNHDA, SQIVND (reference sequence). Trimming removed 3 bases at V and 5 bases at J, with 13 bases between. The CDR3 sequence: CASSIGYRAETQYF. For the CDR3, the DNA is TGTGCCAGTAGTATCGGATACAGGGCGGAGACCCAGTACTTC.

The chain employs TRBV7-6 and TRBJ2-5; D unclear. The V and J ends lost 4 bases and 5 bases respectively, with 11 bases between them. The CDR3 is 13 residues long. CDR1 and CDR2 from the germline V gene are SGHVS and FNYEAQ. CDR3 sequence: CASSSFRAETQYF. CDR3 bases: TGTGCCAGCAGCTCGTTCAGAGCGGAGACCCAGTACTTC.

The chain has TRBV7-2 and TRBJ1-3; D unclear. V lost 5 bases, J lost 2 bases, and 13 bases lay in between. Germline values: CDR1 SGHTA, CDR2 FQGNSA. The CDR3 length is 15 residues. The CDR3 here is CASSPRTMTGNTIYF. The CDR3 coding sequence is TGTGCCAGCAGCCCGCGAACGATGACTGGAAACACCATATATTTT.